These 6 T cell receptor beta chains originate from one sample sequenced in a study of spatial heterogeneity in lung cancer. Noted time point: blood at routine non-recurrence follow-up after resection. MiXCR, applied by TCRdb to the 5' RACE reads, yields one record per CDR3 protein. The data show about 36,000 distinct CDR3 sequences, with about 7.9% seen just once and about 9% held by the top ten. Source: PBMCs, taken at follow-up. All receptors derive from a male donor with early-stage non-small cell lung cancer.

This clonotype occurred a few times. The chain combines TRBV11-2 with TRBJ2-1; D possibly corresponds to TRBD2 (7 bases). Germline V gene data show CDR1 as SGHAT and CDR2 as FQNNGV. The CDR3 covers 16 residues. V shed 4 bases and J shed 4 bases, with 17 bases lying between them. The DNA of the CDR3 is TGTGCCAGCAGCTCGGACGGGGGGCCCGTTTACAATGAGCAGTTCTTC. Its translation: CASSSDGGPVYNEQFF.

This clonotype has a count of ten or more. The rearrangement links TRBV20-1 to TRBJ2-2; D is undetermined. There are 14 residues in the CDR3. V lost 2 bases to trimming and J lost 3 bases, with 10 bases between them. In germline, CDR1 is DFQATT, CDR2 SNEGSKA (reference sequence). CDR3: CSARRVGDTGELFF. The CDR3 DNA follows: TGCAGTGCTAGAAGGGTTGGGGACACCGGGGAGCTGTTTTTT.

The sample holds many counts of this clonotype. The gene calls are TRBV27 and TRBJ1-1, with a tentative D call TRBD1 (5 bases). The V end lost 0 bases, the J end lost 1 base, and 6 bases lay between the germline ends. Per germline, CDR1 MNHEY and CDR2 SMNVEV (reference sequence). The CDR3 runs to 14 residues. CDR3: CASSLSQGNTEAFF. The CDR3, as DNA: TGTGCCAGCAGTTTATCGCAGGGGAACACTGAAGCTTTCTTT.

The J gene is TRBJ2-1, the V gene TRBV24-1; 12 nucleotides align to TRBD1. The V segment lost 4 bases and the J segment 7 bases; nucleotides outside the gene matches: 10. Germline V gives CDR1 KGHDR, CDR2 SFDVKD. The CDR3 loop spans 17 amino acids. The CDR3 DNA reads TGTGCCACCAGTGAGAATGGGGACAGGGGGCGCAGAAATGAGCAGTTCTTC. It is translated as CATSENGDRGRRNEQFF.

This clonotype was counted many times. This chain uses TRBV9 with TRBJ1-5; no clear D. The CDR3 loop spans 14 amino acids. Per the germline V gene, CDR1 is SGDLS and CDR2 is YYNGEE. Trimming left V 0 bases short and J 0 bases short, with 4 bases between. The CDR3 here is CASSVVGSNQPQHF. The CDR3 DNA follows: TGTGCCAGCAGCGTAGTCGGTAGCAATCAGCCCCAGCATTTT.

The chain is built from TRBV19 and TRBJ2-2; D uncertain. The CDR3 totals 15 residues. Germline values: CDR1 LNHDA, CDR2 SQIVND (reference sequence). Trimming took 3 bases from V and 0 from J, leaving 8 bases between them. Here the CDR3 reads CASSIWGSNTGELFF. The CDR3 DNA reads as TGTGCCAGTAGTATTTGGGGATCGAACACCGGGGAGCTGTTTTTT. The full variable domain, its missing parts supplied by reference TRBV19 and TRBJ2-2, is DGGITQSPKYLFRKEGQNVTLSCEQNLNHDAMYWYRQDPGQGLRLIYYSQIVNDFQKGDIAEGYSVSREKKESFPLTVTSAQKNPTAFYLCASSIWGSNTGELFFGEGSRLTVL.